This T cell receptor (beta chain) was identified in a study of CD8 T cells in Susac syndrome. Trimming cost V 1 base and J 5 bases, with 15 bases left between them. Germline assignment: CDR1 LNHDA and CDR2 SQIVND (reference sequence). The length of the CDR3 is 15 residues. An amount of RNA that ranged from roughly 0.5 to 1 ug was reverse transcribed with random hexamers. Amplification of TCR beta CDR3 spanned 54 Vbeta and 13 Jbeta via immunoSEQ multiplex PCR. TCRdb reprocessed the immunoSEQ multiplex PCR reads via MiXCR and lists one record per CDR3 protein. Of around 280,000 distinct CDR3 sequences in the sample, 85% were seen once. In blood CD8+ and CD4+ T cells, TCR beta underwent sequencing.

This rearrangement joins TRBV19 to TRBJ2-7; weak D call: TRBD1 (6 bases). The TCR sequence derives from a human donor with multiple sclerosis. The sample consisted of CD8+ T cells from PBMCs. The CDR3 is CASSIGAGVANEQYF. The CDR3, as DNA: TGTGCCAGTAGTATAGGGGCAGGGGTGGCGAACGAGCAGTACTTC.